The source of this T cell receptor beta chain is a study of immune heterogeneity within non-small cell lung tumors. Study-level information: Tumor histology was classified as squamous cell carcinoma in a few cases, non-squamous carcinoma in 10 and not otherwise specified in 1. Study results and limitations: In tumor regions, T-cell clonality showed a moderate but significant correlation with local tumor mutational burden (R 0.3 to 0.35). Identical dominant CDR3 beta clonotypes recurred across tumor sites within a patient, alongside site-unique high-frequency clones.

Bulk tumor genomic DNA (about 590 ng per sample) served as template. Primary tumors were biopsied several times each, far apart, intraoperatively. Patients underwent curative surgery for untreated, newly diagnosed non-small cell lung cancer. Donors comprised surgical patients with newly diagnosed non-small cell lung cancer, operated on with curative intent. CDR3 length: 15 amino acids. Looked up from germline, CDR1 is SGHVS and CDR2 is FNYEAQ. Trimming pared 1 base from V and 5 bases from J, leaving 14 bases between. A note on this clonotype: Its target is not known.

Amplification of the TCR beta CDR3 was achieved through multiplex PCR with 32 V and 13 J primers. TCRdb re-called the multiplex PCR reads with MiXCR, one entry per CDR3 protein. The top ten clones hold roughly 4% of a sample with tens of thousands of distinct CDR3 sequences, around a quarter of them seen once. The TCR comes from a man in his forties with non-small cell lung cancer. The specimen was lung tumor tissue. The rearrangement links TRBV7-6 to TRBJ2-5; a weak D match, TRBD2 (6 bases). The CDR3 loop is CASSLGAGRSETQYF. The CDR3, as DNA: TGTGCCAGCAGCTTAGGCGCGGGGCGCTCGGAGACCCAGTACTTC.